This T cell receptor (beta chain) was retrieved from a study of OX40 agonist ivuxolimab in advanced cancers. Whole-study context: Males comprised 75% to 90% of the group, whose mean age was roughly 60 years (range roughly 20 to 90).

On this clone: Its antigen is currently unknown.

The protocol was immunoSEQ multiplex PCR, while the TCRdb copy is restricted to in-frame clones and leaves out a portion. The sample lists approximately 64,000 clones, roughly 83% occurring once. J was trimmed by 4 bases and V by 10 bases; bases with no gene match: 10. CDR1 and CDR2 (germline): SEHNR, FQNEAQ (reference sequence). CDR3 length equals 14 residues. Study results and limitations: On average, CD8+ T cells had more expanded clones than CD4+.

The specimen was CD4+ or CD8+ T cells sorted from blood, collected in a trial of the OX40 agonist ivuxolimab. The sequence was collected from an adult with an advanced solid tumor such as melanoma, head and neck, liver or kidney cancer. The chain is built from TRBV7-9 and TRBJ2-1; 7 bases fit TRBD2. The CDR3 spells CATQTSVSYNEQFF. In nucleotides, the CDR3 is TGTGCCACCCAAACTAGCGTGTCATACAATGAGCAGTTCTTC. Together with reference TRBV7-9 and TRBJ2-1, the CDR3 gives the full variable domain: DTGVSQNPRHKITKRGQNVTFRCDPISEHNRLYWYRQTLGQGPEFLTYFQNEAQLEKSRLLSDRFSAERPKGSFSTLEIQRTEQGDSAMYLCATQTSVSYNEQFFGPGTRLTVL.